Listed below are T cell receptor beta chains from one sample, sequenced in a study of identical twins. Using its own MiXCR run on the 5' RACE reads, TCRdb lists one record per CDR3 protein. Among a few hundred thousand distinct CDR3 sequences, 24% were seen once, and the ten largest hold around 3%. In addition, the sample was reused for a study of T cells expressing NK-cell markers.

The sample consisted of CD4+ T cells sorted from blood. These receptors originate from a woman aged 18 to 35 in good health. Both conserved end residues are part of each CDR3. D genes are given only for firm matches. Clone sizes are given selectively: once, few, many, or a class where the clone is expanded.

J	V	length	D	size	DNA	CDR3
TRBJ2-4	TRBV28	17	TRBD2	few	TGTGCCAGCAGTTCGATCGGGACTAGCGGGGAAAGGAACATTCAGTACTTC	CASSSIGTSGERNIQYF
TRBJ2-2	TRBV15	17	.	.	TGTGCCACCAGCAGAGATGGGGGTCGGGCGGTCACCGGGGAGCTGTTTTTT	CATSRDGGRAVTGELFF
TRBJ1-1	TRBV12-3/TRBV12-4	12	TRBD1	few	TGTGCCAGCAGTTTTCCAGGGGGCGCGGCTTTCTTT	CASSFPGGAAFF
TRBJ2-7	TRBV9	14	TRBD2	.	TGTGCCAGCAGCGTAGTTGCGGGGGGGCAAGAGCAGTACTTC	CASSVVAGGQEQYF
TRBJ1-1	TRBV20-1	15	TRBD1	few	TGCAGTGCCCCGCGCCAGGGGGGTTTGAACACTGAAGCTTTCTTT	CSAPRQGGLNTEAFF
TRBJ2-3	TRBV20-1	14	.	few	TGCAGTGCTAGATCGGGGATTCGCACAGATACGCAGTATTTT	CSARSGIRTDTQYF
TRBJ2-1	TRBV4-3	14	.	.	TGCGCCAGCAGCCAAGACCCCCAGGGGAATGAGCAGTTCTTC	CASSQDPQGNEQFF
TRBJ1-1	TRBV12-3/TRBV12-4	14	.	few	TGTGCCAGCAGTTTATCGGGGGCCGGGACTGAAGCTTTCTTT	CASSLSGAGTEAFF
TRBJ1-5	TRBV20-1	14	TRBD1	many	TGCAGTGCCCCGGACAGGGTGGTAGAGCAGCCCCAGCATTTT	CSAPDRVVEQPQHF
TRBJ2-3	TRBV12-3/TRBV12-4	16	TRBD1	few	TGTGCCAGCAGTTACCGCAGGGGGCCTAGCACAGATACGCAGTATTTT	CASSYRRGPSTDTQYF
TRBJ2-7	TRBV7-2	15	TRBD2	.	TGTGCCAGCAGCTTAGACCGCGGGAGTTACGACGAGCAGTACTTC	CASSLDRGSYDEQYF
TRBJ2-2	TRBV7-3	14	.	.	TGTGCCAGCAGCTTTGGGAGGAAAACCGGGGAGCTGTTTTTT	CASSFGRKTGELFF
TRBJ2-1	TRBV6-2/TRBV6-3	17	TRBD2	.	TGTGCCAGCAGTCGACTCCTTACTAGCGGGAGGTCCAATGAGCAGTTCTTC	CASSRLLTSGRSNEQFF
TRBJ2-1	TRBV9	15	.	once	TGTGCCAGCAGCGTAGTAAGGGGGAGCGACAATGAGCAGTTCTTC	CASSVVRGSDNEQFF
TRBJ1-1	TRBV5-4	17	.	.	TGTGCCAGCAGCTTGCGGGCAGGGGTGGACTTGAACACTGAAGCTTTCTTT	CASSLRAGVDLNTEAFF
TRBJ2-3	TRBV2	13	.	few	TGTGCCAGCAATCTAGCAGCCACAGATACGCAGTATTTT	CASNLAATDTQYF
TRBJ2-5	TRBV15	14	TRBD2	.	TGTGCCACCAGCAGAGAACCGGGAGGAGAGACCCAGTACTTC	CATSREPGGETQYF
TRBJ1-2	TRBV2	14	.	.	TGTGCCAGCGCGAGGACAGATGTGATCTATGGCTACACCTTC	CASARTDVIYGYTF
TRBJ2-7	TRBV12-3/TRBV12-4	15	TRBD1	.	TGTGCCAGCGGAACACCGGGACAGGGGGCGGACGAGCAGTACTTC	CASGTPGQGADEQYF
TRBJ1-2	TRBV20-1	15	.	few	TGCAGTGCTCTAAGGGCGACAGTGACCCCCTATGGCTACACCTTC	CSALRATVTPYGYTF
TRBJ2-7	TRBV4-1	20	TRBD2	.	TGCGCCAGCAGCCAAGATTTTGCTCCGGGACTAGCGGGAGGTGCCTACGAGCAGTACTTC	CASSQDFAPGLAGGAYEQYF
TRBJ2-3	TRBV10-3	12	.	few	TGTGCCATCAGTGAGATCTCAGATACGCAGTATTTT	CAISEISDTQYF
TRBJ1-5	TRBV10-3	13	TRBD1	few	TGTGCCATCAGAGCACAGGGGGATCAGCCCCAGCATTTT	CAIRAQGDQPQHF
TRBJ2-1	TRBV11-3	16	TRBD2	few	TGTGCCAGCAGCTTAGGTTCCAGCGGGAGGGTCGATGAGCAGTTCTTC	CASSLGSSGRVDEQFF
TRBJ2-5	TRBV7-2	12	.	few	TGTGCCAGCAGCTTCGAGATAGGGGGGAAGTACTTC	CASSFEIGGKYF
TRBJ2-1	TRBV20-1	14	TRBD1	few	TGCAGTGCTAGCCGGGACAGCGTCTACAATGAGCAGTTCTTC	CSASRDSVYNEQFF
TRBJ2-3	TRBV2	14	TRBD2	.	TGTGCCAGCAGAAACGGGGGGGGCACAGATACGCAGTATTTT	CASRNGGGTDTQYF
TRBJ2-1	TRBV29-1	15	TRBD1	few	TGCAGCTCAAGAAACTCCGGGACAGGAAGGAATGAGCAGTTCTTC	CSSRNSGTGRNEQFF
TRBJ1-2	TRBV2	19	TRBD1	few	TGTGCCAGCAGTGATATCGGCCTCAGGGGTGACAGGGATTACTATGGCTACACCTTC	CASSDIGLRGDRDYYGYTF
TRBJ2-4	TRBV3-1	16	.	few	TGTGCCAGCAGCCAAGGTCTGGTGGGGGCCAAAAACATTCAGTACTTC	CASSQGLVGAKNIQYF
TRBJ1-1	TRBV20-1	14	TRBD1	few	TGCAGTGGGACAGGGCCGGTGATGAACACTGAAGCTTTCTTT	CSGTGPVMNTEAFF
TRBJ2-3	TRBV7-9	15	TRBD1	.	TGTGCCAGCAGGGCCGGGACAGGGGACACAGATACGCAGTATTTT	CASRAGTGDTDTQYF
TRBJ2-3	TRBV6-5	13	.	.	TGTGCCAGCAGTTACGGTTTCGGGGATACGCAGTATTTT	CASSYGFGDTQYF
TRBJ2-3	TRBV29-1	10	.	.	TGCAGCGTTGGCCCAGATACGCAGTATTTT	CSVGPDTQYF